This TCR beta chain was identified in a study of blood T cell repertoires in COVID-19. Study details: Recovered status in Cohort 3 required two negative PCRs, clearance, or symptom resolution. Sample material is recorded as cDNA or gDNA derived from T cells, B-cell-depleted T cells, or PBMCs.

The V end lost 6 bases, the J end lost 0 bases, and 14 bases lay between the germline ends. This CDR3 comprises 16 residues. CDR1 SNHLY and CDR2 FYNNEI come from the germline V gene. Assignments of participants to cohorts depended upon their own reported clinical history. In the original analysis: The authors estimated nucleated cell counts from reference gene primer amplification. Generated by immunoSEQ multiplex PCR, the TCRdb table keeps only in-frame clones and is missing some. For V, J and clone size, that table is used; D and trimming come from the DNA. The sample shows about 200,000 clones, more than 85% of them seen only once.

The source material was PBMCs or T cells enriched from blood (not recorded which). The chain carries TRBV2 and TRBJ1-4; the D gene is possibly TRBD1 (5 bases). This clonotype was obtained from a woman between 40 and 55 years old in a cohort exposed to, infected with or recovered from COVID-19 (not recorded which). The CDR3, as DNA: TGTGCCAGCAGCCAGGGCCCAGCTGCAACTAATGAAAAACTGTTTTTT. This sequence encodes CASSQGPAATNEKLFF.